The text below deals with one TCR beta chain. TCRdb's table, derived via immunoSEQ multiplex PCR, lists solely in-frame clones and lacks some. The sample records over 130,000 clones, 80% to 90% being singletons. This record comes from a study of blood T cell repertoires in COVID-19. Study context: Samples representing acute and convalescent COVID-19 were sourced from the United States, Italy and Spain. PBMCs, B-cell-depleted T cells, or T cells were the source of the cDNA or gDNA that made up the material.

Germline CDR1 reads ENHRY; CDR2 reads SYGVKD. The V gene end was trimmed by 2 bases and the J gene end by 7 bases; junction bases not matched to a gene: 1. This CDR3 spans 12 amino acids. Specimen: peripheral blood. The chain employs TRBV10-3 and TRBJ1-2, with 7 bases fitting TRBD1. The clonotype was recovered from a woman of 80 years or more with acute or convalescent COVID-19. CDR3: CAISERDSGYTF. CDR3 nucleotide sequence: TGTGCCATCAGTGAGAGGGACAGTGGCTACACCTTC.